The next 20 T cell receptor beta chains were all read from a single sample in a study of blood T cell repertoires in COVID-19. Only in-frame clones appear in the TCRdb table, and some are missing; sequencing was by immunoSEQ multiplex PCR. The sample includes 180,000 or so clones, 80% to 90% of them seen just once. Sample: peripheral blood. These receptors all stem from a woman in her 70s with COVID-19, enrolled during active disease.

This sequence joins TRBV6-6 and TRBJ2-1; 10 nucleotides align to TRBD2. From germline, CDR1 is MNHNY and CDR2 SVGAGI (reference sequence). There are 15 residues in the CDR3. The J segment lost 5 bases and the V segment lost 3 bases, leaving 4 bases of the junction unmatched. CDR3 coding DNA: TGTGCCAGCAGTTATAGCGGGAGGTTGAACAATGAGCAGTTCTTC. Amino acid sequence: CASSYSGRLNNEQFF.

The V call is TRBV5-4, the J call TRBJ2-3; D uncertain. Germline V CDR1 and CDR2: SGHNT, YYREEE (reference sequence). The CDR3 spans 14 residues. V shed 3 bases and J shed 0 bases, with 8 bases lying between them. This CDR3 reads CASSSQTSTDTQYF. As DNA, the CDR3 is TGTGCCAGCAGCTCCCAGACTAGCACAGATACGCAGTATTTT.

The CDR3 loop reads CASSQVSVNTEAFF. In DNA form, the CDR3 reads TGTGCCAGCAGCCAAGTGTCTGTGAACACTGAAGCTTTCTTT. This rearrangement joins TRBV14 to TRBJ1-1, with no clear D. The germline V gene has CDR1 SGHDN and CDR2 FVKESK. With 1 base removed from V and 0 bases from J, the gap between germline ends came to 6 bases. The CDR3 contains 14 residues.

This clone was counted a single time. The rearrangement joins TRBV3-1 (or the pseudogene TRBV3-2) to TRBJ2-5; TRBD2 agrees at 9 bases. Germline values: CDR1 LGHDT, CDR2 YNNKEL (reference sequence). Trimming at V came to 4 bases and at J to 5 bases, leaving 14 bases not matched to a gene. The CDR3 is made up of 17 amino acids. The CDR3 loop reads CASSLLAIRLAEETQYF. CDR3 DNA sequence: TGTGCCAGCAGCCTCCTGGCGATAAGACTAGCGGAGGAGACCCAGTACTTC.

This clone was seen just once. The chain couples TRBV30 to TRBJ1-1, with D possibly being TRBD1 (6 bases). This CDR3 contains 11 residues. Germline-derived CDR1 and CDR2 are GTSNPN and SVGIG (reference sequence). Trimming cost V 2 bases and J 11 bases, with 12 bases left between them. CDR3 protein: CAWSPGVRAFF. The CDR3 DNA is TGTGCCTGGAGTCCAGGGGTCAGGGCTTTCTTT.

This rearrangement joins TRBV18 to TRBJ2-1, with TRBD2 matching 8 bases. This CDR3 has 16 amino acids. Per germline, CDR1 KGHSH and CDR2 LQKENI. V shed 3 bases and J 5 bases; nucleotides not matched to a gene: 9. The CDR3 DNA follows: TGTGCCAGCTCACCCGAACTCAGCGGGGGCAACAATGAGCAGTTCTTC. Translation: CASSPELSGGNNEQFF.

V and J are TRBV29-1 and TRBJ1-2, with 9 nucleotides matching TRBD1. Germline V CDR1 and CDR2: SQVTM, ANQGSEA. The CDR3 sequence is 15 residues long. V shed 6 bases and J 2 bases; nucleotides not matched to a gene: 10. CDR3 residues: CSVGIWDRENYGYTF. CDR3 DNA: TGCAGCGTCGGTATATGGGACAGGGAGAACTATGGCTACACCTTC.

For the CDR3, the DNA is TGTGCCAGCAGTTCCGCCGGGACAGGGGGAATCAATGAGCAGTTCTTC. Encoded protein: CASSSAGTGGINEQFF. The chain carries TRBV11-2 and TRBJ2-1; 11 bases map to TRBD1. The CDR3 runs 16 residues. CDR1 SGHAT and CDR2 FQNNGV come from the germline V gene. The V segment lost 6 bases and the J segment 6 bases; nucleotides outside the gene matches: 10.

The chain employs TRBV2 and TRBJ2-7; TRBD1 agrees at 7 bases. The germline V gene encodes CDR1 SNHLY and CDR2 FYNNEI. The CDR3 consists of 12 residues. V lost 5 bases to trimming and J lost 3 bases; unmatched junction nucleotides: 1. The CDR3 DNA sequence: TGTGCCAGCAGTAGACAGGGCTACGAGCAGTACGTC. Protein: CASSRQGYEQYV.

The V gene is TRBV5-1, the J gene TRBJ2-2, with TRBD1 matching 12 bases. Unmatched junction bases numbered 5, after V lost 2 bases and J lost 6 bases. CDR3 length: 16 residues. CDR1 is SGHRS, CDR2 YFSETQ, per germline. In DNA form, the CDR3 reads TGCGCCAGCAGCTTACCGGGACAGGGGGCCGCCGGGGAGCTGTTTTTT. Translated, it gives CASSLPGQGAAGELFF.

The chain couples TRBV5-5 to TRBJ2-1, with 12 bases lining up with TRBD2. Trimming removed 4 bases from V and 4 bases from J; junction bases left unmatched: 3. Per the germline V gene, CDR1 is SGHKS and CDR2 is YYEKEE (reference sequence). This CDR3 contains 15 residues. CDR3 DNA: TGTGCCAGCAGCCGACTAGCGGGAGCATACAATGAGCAGTTCTTC. As protein: CASSRLAGAYNEQFF. Full variable domain (rest looked up from reference TRBV5-5 and TRBJ2-1): DAGVTQSPTHLIKTRGQQVTLRCSPISGHKSVSWYQQVLGQGPQFIFQYYEKEERGRGNFPDRFSARQFPNYSSELNVNALLLGDSALYLCASSRLAGAYNEQFFGPGTRLTVL.

The V and J genes are TRBV18 and TRBJ2-2; 8 bases line up with TRBD1. The junction had 9 bases not matched to a gene; V was cut back by 3 bases and J by 0 bases. The CDR3 is 18 residues long. CDR1 is KGHSH, CDR2 LQKENI, per germline. In DNA form, the CDR3 reads TGTGCCAGCTCACCCTCGACACAGGGGGGATCGAACACCGGGGAGCTGTTTTTT. Its protein is CASSPSTQGGSNTGELFF. The full variable domain, completed using reference TRBV18 and TRBJ2-2, is NAGVMQNPRHLVRRRGQEARLRCSPMKGHSHVYWYRQLPEEGLKFMVYLQKENIIDESGMPKERFSAEFPKEGPSILRIQQVVRGDSAAYFCASSPSTQGGSNTGELFFGEGSRLTVL.

Ten or more counts support this clone. This chain uses TRBV13 with TRBJ1-2; D might be TRBD1 (6 bases). CDR3 length: 17 amino acids. Trimming pared 3 bases from V and 7 bases from J, leaving 24 bases between. Germline V CDR1 and CDR2: PRHDT, FYEKMQ (reference sequence). The CDR3 sequence: CASSLLWEWGEGGGYTF. The CDR3 DNA is TGTGCCAGCAGCTTGTTATGGGAGTGGGGCGAAGGGGGTGGCTACACCTTC.

J is TRBJ2-2 and V is TRBV6-5, with D perhaps TRBD1 (6 bases). Trimming took 6 bases from V and 6 from J, leaving 11 bases between them. The CDR3 sequence is 13 residues long. Per germline, CDR1 MNHEY and CDR2 SVGAGI. Written as DNA, the CDR3 is TGTGCCAGCAGCGTTACAGGGTCCGGGGAGCTGTTTTTT. It yields the protein CASSVTGSGELFF.

This clone has more than one count but fewer than ten. This chain connects TRBV7-9 to TRBJ1-1; D ambiguous. The CDR3 is made up of 15 amino acids. Trimming stripped 3 bases from V and 4 bases from J, with 15 bases between. Looked up from germline, CDR1 is SEHNR and CDR2 is FQNEAQ (reference sequence). The CDR3 nucleotides read TGTGCCAGCAGCTTGTTATCTACTGGTTCCACTGAAGCTTTCTTT. This sequence encodes CASSLLSTGSTEAFF.

This chain uses TRBV5-1 with TRBJ1-2; D is unclear. CDR3 length equals 13 residues. Trimming removed 1 base from V and 4 bases from J, with 8 bases in between. Germline V CDR1 and CDR2: SGHRS, YFSETQ. The CDR3, as DNA: TGCGCCAGCAGCTTGCTAACAGCCTATGGCTACACCTTC. The encoded protein is CASSLLTAYGYTF.

The chain uses TRBV5-1 and TRBJ1-2, with TRBD1 as a possible D gene (6 bases). Trimming took 0 bases from V and 3 from J, leaving 6 bases between them. Germline CDR1 and CDR2: SGHRS and YFSETQ. The CDR3 contains 13 residues. The DNA of the CDR3 is TGCGCCAGCAGCTTGGACAGGGACTATGGCTACACCTTC. Encoded protein: CASSLDRDYGYTF.

J is TRBJ1-5 and V is TRBV28, with D perhaps TRBD1 (6 bases). This CDR3 has 15 amino acids. Between the trimmed V and J ends, which lost 3 bases and 4 bases, there was a span of 13 bases. The germline V gene encodes CDR1 MDHEN and CDR2 SYDVKM. The CDR3 DNA sequence: TGTGCCAGCAGTTTGCCACCGGACAGAAATCAGCCCCAGCATTTT. This translates into CASSLPPDRNQPQHF.

In this sample, this clone turned up once. This sequence joins TRBV6-6 and TRBJ2-7; 7 bases align to TRBD2. The CDR3 has 15 amino acids. After removal of 5 bases from V and 8 bases from J, the junction contained 15 bases not matched to a gene. Looked up from germline, CDR1 is MNHNY and CDR2 is SVGAGI (reference sequence). CDR3: CASSPSQWGGWKQYF. CDR3 sequence (DNA): TGTGCCAGCAGTCCTTCGCAGTGGGGAGGGTGGAAGCAGTACTTC.

V and J are TRBV28 and TRBJ2-4; D is unresolved. The V end lost 3 bases, the J end lost 1 base, and 7 bases lay between the germline ends. Per the germline V gene, CDR1 is MDHEN and CDR2 is SYDVKM. CDR3 length: 14 residues. CDR3: CASSFSVAKNIQYF. In nucleotides, the CDR3 is TGTGCCAGCAGTTTTTCGGTGGCCAAAAACATTCAGTACTTC.